The clone carrying this T cell receptor beta chain was seen ten or more times. The sample originates from a study of T-cell reconstitution after alpha-beta-depleted transplantation in children. The CDR3 totals 15 residues. V was trimmed by 3 bases and J by 8 bases, leaving 14 bases between them. Unique molecular identifiers were incorporated into the prepared TCRbeta library. TCRdb used MiXCR to reprocess the PCR reads, holding one entry per CDR3 protein. The data show hundreds of thousands of distinct CDR3 sequences, around 12% seen once. The sample was PBMCs from the stem cell graft donor, taken from the stem cell graft. This sequence joins TRBV12-3 or TRBV12-4 and TRBJ1-6; D unclear. This sequence was found in a human donor who donated a stem cell graft to a child with acute lymphoblastic leukemia. CDR3 in amino acids: CASSFGSMADSPLHF. The CDR3 region has the DNA TGTGCCAGCAGTTTCGGCAGCATGGCGGATTCACCCCTCCACTTT.